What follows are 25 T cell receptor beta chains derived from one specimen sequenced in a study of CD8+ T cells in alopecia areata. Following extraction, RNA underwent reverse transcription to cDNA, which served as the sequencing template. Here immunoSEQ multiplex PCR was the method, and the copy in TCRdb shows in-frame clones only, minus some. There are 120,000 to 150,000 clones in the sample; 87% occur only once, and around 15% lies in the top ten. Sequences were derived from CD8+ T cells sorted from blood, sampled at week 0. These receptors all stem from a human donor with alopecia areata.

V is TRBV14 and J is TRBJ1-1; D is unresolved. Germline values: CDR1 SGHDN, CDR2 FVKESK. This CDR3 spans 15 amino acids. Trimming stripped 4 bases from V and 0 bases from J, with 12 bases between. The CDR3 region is CASSPRLWMNTEAFF. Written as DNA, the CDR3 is TGTGCCAGCAGCCCCCGGCTCTGGATGAACACTGAAGCTTTCTTT.

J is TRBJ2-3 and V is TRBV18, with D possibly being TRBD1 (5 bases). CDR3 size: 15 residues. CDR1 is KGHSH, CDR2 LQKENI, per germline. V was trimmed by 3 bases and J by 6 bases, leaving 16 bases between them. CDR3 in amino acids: CASSPSDQGSDTQYF. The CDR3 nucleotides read TGTGCCAGCTCACCGAGTGACCAGGGCAGCGATACGCAGTATTTT.

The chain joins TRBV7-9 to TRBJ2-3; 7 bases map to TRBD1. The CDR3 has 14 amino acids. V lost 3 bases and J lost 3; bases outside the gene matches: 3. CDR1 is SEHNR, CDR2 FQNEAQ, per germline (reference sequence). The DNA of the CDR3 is TGTGCCAGCAGCTTTGAACAGGGGACAGATACGCAGTATTTT. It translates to CASSFEQGTDTQYF.

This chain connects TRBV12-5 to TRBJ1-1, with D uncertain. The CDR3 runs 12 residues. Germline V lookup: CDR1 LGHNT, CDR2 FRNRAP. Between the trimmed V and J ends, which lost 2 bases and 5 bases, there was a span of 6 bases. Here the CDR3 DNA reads TGTGCTAGTGGTTTGACCCCTACTGAAGCTTTCTTT. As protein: CASGLTPTEAFF.

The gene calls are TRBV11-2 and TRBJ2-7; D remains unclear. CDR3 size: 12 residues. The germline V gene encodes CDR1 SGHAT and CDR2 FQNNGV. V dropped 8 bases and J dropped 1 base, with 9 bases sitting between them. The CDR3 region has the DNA TGTGCCAGCGGGCAGTTTTCCTACGAGCAGTACTTC. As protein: CASGQFSYEQYF.

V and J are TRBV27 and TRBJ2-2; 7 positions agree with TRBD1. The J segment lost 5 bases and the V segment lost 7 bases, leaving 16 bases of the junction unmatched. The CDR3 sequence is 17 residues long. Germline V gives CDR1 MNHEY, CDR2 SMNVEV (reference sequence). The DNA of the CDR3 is TGTGCCAGCACCGTAGGGGGCAGGGGGTCATGGACCGGGGAGCTGTTTTTT. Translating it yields CASTVGGRGSWTGELFF.

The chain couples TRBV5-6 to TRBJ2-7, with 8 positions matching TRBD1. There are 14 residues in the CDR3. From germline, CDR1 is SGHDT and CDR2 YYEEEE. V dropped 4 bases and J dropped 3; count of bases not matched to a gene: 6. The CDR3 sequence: CASSRGQGIYEQYF. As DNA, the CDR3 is TGTGCCAGCAGCAGAGGACAGGGTATCTACGAGCAGTACTTC.

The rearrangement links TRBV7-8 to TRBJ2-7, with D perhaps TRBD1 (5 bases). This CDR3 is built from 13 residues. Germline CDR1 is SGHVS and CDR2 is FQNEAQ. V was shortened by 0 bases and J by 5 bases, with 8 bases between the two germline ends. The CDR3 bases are TGTGCCAGCAGCTTAGCGCCAGGGAACGAGCAGTACTTC. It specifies CASSLAPGNEQYF.

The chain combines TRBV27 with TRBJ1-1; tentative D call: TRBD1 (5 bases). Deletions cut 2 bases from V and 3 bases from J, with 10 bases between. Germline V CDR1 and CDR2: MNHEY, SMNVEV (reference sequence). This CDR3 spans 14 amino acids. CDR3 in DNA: TGTGCCAGCAGTTTAGGAGAAGGGGACACTGAAGCTTTCTTT. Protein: CASSLGEGDTEAFF.

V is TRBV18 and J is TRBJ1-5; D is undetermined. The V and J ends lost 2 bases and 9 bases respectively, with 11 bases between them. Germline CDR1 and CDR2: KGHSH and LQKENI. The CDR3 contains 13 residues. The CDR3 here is CASSPGCCSPQHF. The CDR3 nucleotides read TGTGCCAGCTCACCAGGGTGTTGTTCGCCCCAGCATTTT. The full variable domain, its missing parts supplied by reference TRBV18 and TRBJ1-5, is NAGVMQNPRHLVRRRGQEARLRCSPMKGHSHVYWYRQLPEEGLKFMVYLQKENIIDESGMPKERFSAEFPKEGPSILRIQQVVRGDSAAYFCASSPGCCSPQHFGDGTRLSIL.

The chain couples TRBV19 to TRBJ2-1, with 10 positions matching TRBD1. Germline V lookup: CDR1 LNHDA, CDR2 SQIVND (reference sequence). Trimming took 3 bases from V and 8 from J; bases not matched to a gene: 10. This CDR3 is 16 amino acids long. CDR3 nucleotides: TGTGCCAGTAGTATTTTAACTCGGGACAGGGGTGATGAGCAGTTCTTC. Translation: CASSILTRDRGDEQFF.

The CDR3 loop reads CAWSGGRSNTGELFF. The CDR3 DNA is TGTGCCTGGAGTGGTGGCCGTTCGAACACCGGGGAGCTGTTTTTT. The chain is built from TRBV30 and TRBJ2-2; D not resolved. Deletions cut 1 base from V and 0 bases from J, with 9 bases between. Germline CDR1 is GTSNPN and CDR2 is SVGIG (reference sequence). The length of the CDR3 is 15 residues.

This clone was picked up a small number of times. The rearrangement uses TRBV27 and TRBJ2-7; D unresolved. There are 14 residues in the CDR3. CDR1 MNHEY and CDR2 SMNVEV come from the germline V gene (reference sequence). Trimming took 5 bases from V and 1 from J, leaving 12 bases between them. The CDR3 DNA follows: TGTGCCAGCAGTCCCGGCCCCCGGTCCTACGAGCAGTACTTC. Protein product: CASSPGPRSYEQYF.

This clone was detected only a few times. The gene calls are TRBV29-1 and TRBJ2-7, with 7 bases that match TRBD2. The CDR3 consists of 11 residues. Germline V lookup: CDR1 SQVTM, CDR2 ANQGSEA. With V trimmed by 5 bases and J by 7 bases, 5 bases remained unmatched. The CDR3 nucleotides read TGCAGCGTTTTTAGCGGGCGGGAGCAGTACTTC. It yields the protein CSVFSGREQYF.

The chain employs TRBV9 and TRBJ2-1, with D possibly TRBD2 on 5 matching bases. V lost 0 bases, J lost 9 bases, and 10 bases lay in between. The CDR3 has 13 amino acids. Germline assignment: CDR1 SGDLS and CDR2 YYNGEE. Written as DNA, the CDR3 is TGTGCCAGCAGCGTAGTAGCGTCCCCTGAGCAGTTCTTC. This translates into CASSVVASPEQFF.

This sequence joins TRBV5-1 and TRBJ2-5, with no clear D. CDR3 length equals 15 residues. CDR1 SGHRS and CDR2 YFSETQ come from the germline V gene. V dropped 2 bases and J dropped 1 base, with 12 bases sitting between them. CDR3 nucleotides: TGCGCCAGCAGCTTCGAACAGCCCTTCCAAGAGACCCAGTACTTC. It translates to CASSFEQPFQETQYF.

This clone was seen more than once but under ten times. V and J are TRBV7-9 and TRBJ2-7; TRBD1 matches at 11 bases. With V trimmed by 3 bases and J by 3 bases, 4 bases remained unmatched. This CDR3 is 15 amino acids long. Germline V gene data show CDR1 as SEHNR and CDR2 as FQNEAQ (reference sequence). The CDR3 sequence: CASSFSGQGDYEQYF. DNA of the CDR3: TGTGCCAGCAGCTTCTCGGGACAGGGGGACTACGAGCAGTACTTC.

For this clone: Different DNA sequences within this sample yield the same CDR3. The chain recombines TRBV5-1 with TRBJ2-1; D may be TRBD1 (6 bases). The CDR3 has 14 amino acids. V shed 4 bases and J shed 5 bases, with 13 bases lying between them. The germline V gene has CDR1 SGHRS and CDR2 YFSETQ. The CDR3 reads CASSLGQGNNEQFF. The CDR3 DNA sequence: TGCGCCAGCAGCCTCGGGCAGGGGAACAATGAGCAGTTCTTC. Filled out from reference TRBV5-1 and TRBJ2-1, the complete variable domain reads KAGVTQTPRYLIKTRGQQVTLSCSPISGHRSVSWYQQTPGQGLQFLFEYFSETQRNKGNFPGRFSGRQFSNSRSEMNVSTLELGDSALYLCASSLGQGNNEQFFGPGTRLTVL.

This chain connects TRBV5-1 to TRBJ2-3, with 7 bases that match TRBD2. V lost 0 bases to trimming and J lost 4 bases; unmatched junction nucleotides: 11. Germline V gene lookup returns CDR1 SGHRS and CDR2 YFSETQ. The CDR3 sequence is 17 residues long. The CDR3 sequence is CASSLGAREGFADTQYF. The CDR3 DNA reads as TGCGCCAGCAGCTTGGGGGCCAGGGAGGGTTTTGCAGATACGCAGTATTTT.

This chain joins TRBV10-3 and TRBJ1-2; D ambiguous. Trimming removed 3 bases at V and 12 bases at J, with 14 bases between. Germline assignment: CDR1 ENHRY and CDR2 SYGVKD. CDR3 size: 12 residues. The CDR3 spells CAISDRPSENTF. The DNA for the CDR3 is TGTGCCATCAGTGACAGACCTTCCGAGAACACCTTC.

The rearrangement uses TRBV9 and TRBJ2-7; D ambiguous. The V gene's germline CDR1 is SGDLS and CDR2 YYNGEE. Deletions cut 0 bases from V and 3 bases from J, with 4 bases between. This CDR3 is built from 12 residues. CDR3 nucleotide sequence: TGTGCCAGCAGCGTAGCGGGCTACGAGCAGTACTTC. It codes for CASSVAGYEQYF.

The CDR3 nucleotides read TGTGCCAGTAAAGGACTAGCGGGAGAAACCGGGGAGCTGTTTTTT. Amino acids: CASKGLAGETGELFF. J is TRBJ2-2 and V is TRBV19, with TRBD2 matching over 13 bases. Germline V gives CDR1 LNHDA, CDR2 SQIVND (reference sequence). The CDR3 extends over 15 amino acids. V dropped 7 bases and J dropped 5; count of bases not matched to a gene: 4.

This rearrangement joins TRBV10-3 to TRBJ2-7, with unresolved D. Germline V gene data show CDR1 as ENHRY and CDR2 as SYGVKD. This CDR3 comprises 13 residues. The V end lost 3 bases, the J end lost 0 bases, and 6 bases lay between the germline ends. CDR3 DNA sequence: TGTGCCATCAGTGATCTGTCCTCCTACGAGCAGTACTTC. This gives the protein CAISDLSSYEQYF.

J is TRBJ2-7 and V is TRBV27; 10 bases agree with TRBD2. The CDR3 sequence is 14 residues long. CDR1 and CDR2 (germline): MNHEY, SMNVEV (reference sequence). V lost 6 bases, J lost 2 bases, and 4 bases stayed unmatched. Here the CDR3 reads CASSPSGGPYEQYF. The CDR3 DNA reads TGTGCCAGCAGCCCTAGCGGGGGACCCTACGAGCAGTACTTC.

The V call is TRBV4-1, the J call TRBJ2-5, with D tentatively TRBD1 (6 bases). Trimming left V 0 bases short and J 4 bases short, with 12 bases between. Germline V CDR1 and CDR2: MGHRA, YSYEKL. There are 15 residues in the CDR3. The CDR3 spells CASSQDPLGGETQYF. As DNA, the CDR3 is TGCGCCAGCAGCCAAGATCCCCTAGGGGGAGAGACCCAGTACTTC.